The rows below give T cell receptor beta chains drawn from one sample of a study of regulatory T cells in long-lasting Graves disease. TCRdb reanalysed the multiplex PCR reads using MiXCR and keeps one entry per CDR3 protein. The sample includes around 250,000 distinct CDR3 sequences, 20% to 25% of them seen just once. Sequencing was performed on peripheral blood mononuclear cells (PBMCs), taken at new diagnosis, from a patient treated with antithyroid drugs. The receptors here all came from a female donor with Graves disease. Both conserved end residues are part of each CDR3. The D gene is left open where the match is weak. Rows may omit the clone size; those that give it use once, few, many or a size class.

j_call: TRBJ2-2
clone_size: many
d_call: -
v_call: TRBV12-3/TRBV12-4
cdr3_nt: TGTGCCAGCAGTTTACTACCTACCAAAACCGGGGAGCTGTTTTTT
cdr3_aa: CASSLLPTKTGELFF

j_call: TRBJ2-5
clone_size: many
d_call: TRBD2
v_call: TRBV7-2
cdr3_nt: TGTGCCAGCAGTGGGAGGGACGGAGAGACCCAGTACTTC
cdr3_aa: CASSGRDGETQYF

j_call: TRBJ2-5
clone_size: few
d_call: TRBD2
v_call: TRBV20-1
cdr3_nt: TGCAGTGCTAGAGATCTGGGGAGCGGGGAAGAGACCCAGTACTTC
cdr3_aa: CSARDLGSGEETQYF

j_call: TRBJ2-5
clone_size: many
d_call: TRBD1
v_call: TRBV10-2
cdr3_nt: TGCGCCAGCAGCAGCACAGGGGTGGAGACCCAGTACTTC
cdr3_aa: CASSSTGVETQYF

j_call: TRBJ2-1
clone_size: many
d_call: TRBD2
v_call: TRBV24-1
cdr3_nt: TGTGCCACCAGTGTGAGGACTAGCGGGAGGGCTGGCAATGAGCAGTTCTTC
cdr3_aa: CATSVRTSGRAGNEQFF

j_call: TRBJ2-7
clone_size: many
d_call: TRBD1
v_call: TRBV12-3/TRBV12-4
cdr3_nt: TGTGCCAGCAGTTTAGAGTGGACAGGGGGCTCCTACGAGCAGTACTTC
cdr3_aa: CASSLEWTGGSYEQYF

j_call: TRBJ1-2
clone_size: -
d_call: -
v_call: TRBV20-1
cdr3_nt: TGCAGTGCTAGTGGGGGTGACTATGGCTACACCTTC
cdr3_aa: CSASGGDYGYTF

j_call: TRBJ2-3
clone_size: many
d_call: TRBD2
v_call: TRBV20-1
cdr3_nt: TGCAGTGCTAGAGAGACTAGCGGGGTGGGGGATACGCAGTATTTT
cdr3_aa: CSARETSGVGDTQYF

j_call: TRBJ1-4
clone_size: many
d_call: TRBD1
v_call: TRBV28
cdr3_nt: TGTGCCAGCAGTCAGACAGGGTCCATCGAAAAACTGTTTTTT
cdr3_aa: CASSQTGSIEKLFF

j_call: TRBJ2-1
clone_size: many
d_call: -
v_call: TRBV9
cdr3_nt: TGTGCCAGCAGCGGGGTGGGTTCCTACAATGAGCAGTTCTTC
cdr3_aa: CASSGVGSYNEQFF

j_call: TRBJ2-3
clone_size: many
d_call: TRBD2
v_call: TRBV7-2
cdr3_nt: TGTGCCAGCATTCCTCGCCAGCTAGCGGGAAGGGATACGCAGTATTTT
cdr3_aa: CASIPRQLAGRDTQYF

j_call: TRBJ2-7
clone_size: many
d_call: TRBD2
v_call: TRBV6-1
cdr3_nt: TGTGCCAGCAGCTCTCTAGCGGGAGGGCCCGGGCAGTACTTC
cdr3_aa: CASSSLAGGPGQYF

j_call: TRBJ2-5
clone_size: many
d_call: -
v_call: TRBV18
cdr3_nt: TGTGCCAGCTCACCACCCCGGGTCGGTAGGGAGACCCAGTACTTC
cdr3_aa: CASSPPRVGRETQYF

j_call: TRBJ2-2
clone_size: -
d_call: -
v_call: TRBV4-2
cdr3_nt: TGTGCCAGCGGCTTGGGGGCGGACACCGGGGAGCTGTTTTTT
cdr3_aa: CASGLGADTGELFF

j_call: TRBJ2-7
clone_size: many
d_call: -
v_call: TRBV10-3
cdr3_nt: TGTGCCATCAGTGACTCCGGACAGCAAGCCTACGAGCAGTACTTC
cdr3_aa: CAISDSGQQAYEQYF

j_call: TRBJ1-1
clone_size: many
d_call: -
v_call: TRBV11-3
cdr3_nt: TGTGCCAGCAGCTTAGCATACGGGCGGGGAGACCAAGCTTTCTTT
cdr3_aa: CASSLAYGRGDQAFF

j_call: TRBJ1-6
clone_size: many
d_call: -
v_call: TRBV12-3/TRBV12-4
cdr3_nt: TGTGCCAGCAACAACCTATTATATTCACCCCTCCACTTT
cdr3_aa: CASNNLLYSPLHF

j_call: TRBJ1-4
clone_size: few
d_call: -
v_call: TRBV28
cdr3_nt: TGTGCCAGCAGTTCAAGACAGGTGACTAATGAAAAACTGTTTTTT
cdr3_aa: CASSSRQVTNEKLFF

j_call: TRBJ2-7
clone_size: -
d_call: -
v_call: TRBV6-2/TRBV6-3
cdr3_nt: TGTGCCAGCAGTTTGTCCGGGGATAGCTCCTACGAGCAGTACTTC
cdr3_aa: CASSLSGDSSYEQYF

j_call: TRBJ2-1
clone_size: many
d_call: -
v_call: TRBV18
cdr3_nt: TGTGCCAGCTCACCACCGATGGGGGGAACCTACAATGAGCAGTTCTTC
cdr3_aa: CASSPPMGGTYNEQFF

j_call: TRBJ2-1
clone_size: many
d_call: -
v_call: TRBV20-1
cdr3_nt: TGCAGTGCTCCTTCTCGGGGCTTGAGAGAAGAAGGTGAGCAGTTCTTC
cdr3_aa: CSAPSRGLREEGEQFF

j_call: TRBJ1-1
clone_size: -
d_call: -
v_call: TRBV20-1
cdr3_nt: TGCAGTGCTAGGAAGCCTGCGAACACTGAAGCTTTCTTT
cdr3_aa: CSARKPANTEAFF

j_call: TRBJ1-1
clone_size: -
d_call: -
v_call: TRBV10-2
cdr3_nt: TGCGCCAGCAGTGAGTTTATAGGGGGTTACGGGGACACTGAAGCTTTCTTT
cdr3_aa: CASSEFIGGYGDTEAFF

j_call: TRBJ2-2
clone_size: many
d_call: -
v_call: TRBV7-3
cdr3_nt: TGTGCCAGCAGCTTAAAGTGGCAGGGGACCGGGGAGCTGTTTTTT
cdr3_aa: CASSLKWQGTGELFF

j_call: TRBJ1-1
clone_size: many
d_call: -
v_call: TRBV6-2/TRBV6-3
cdr3_nt: TGTGCCAGCACTAATACAGGGAGCGGGACTGAAGCTTTCTTT
cdr3_aa: CASTNTGSGTEAFF

j_call: TRBJ2-1
clone_size: many
d_call: -
v_call: TRBV6-2/TRBV6-3
cdr3_nt: TGTGCCTGCAGTTACTTCTCGGACCTTTCCGCTGGCTCCTACAATGAGCAGTTCTTC
cdr3_aa: CACSYFSDLSAGSYNEQFF

j_call: TRBJ1-2
clone_size: -
d_call: -
v_call: TRBV7-9
cdr3_nt: TGTGCCAGCAGCGCCCGGGGGACGTATGGCTACACCTTC
cdr3_aa: CASSARGTYGYTF

j_call: TRBJ2-4
clone_size: many
d_call: -
v_call: TRBV28
cdr3_nt: TGTGCCAGCGGGGGGATAGCCAAAAACATTCAGTACTTC
cdr3_aa: CASGGIAKNIQYF

j_call: TRBJ2-1
clone_size: many
d_call: -
v_call: TRBV7-9
cdr3_nt: TGTGCCAGCAGCTTTGGGGTGTATGAGCAGTTCTTC
cdr3_aa: CASSFGVYEQFF